The subject of this entry is one T cell receptor beta chain. The data were taken from a study of Tregs in tolerant kidney transplant recipients. Data came from immunoSEQ multiplex PCR; TCRdb stores just in-frame clones and leaves some out. This table holds about 77,000 clones, 98% found once. Here the sequenced sample was CD4+ T cells from blood, taken before the transplant. The clonotype comes from a human donor who received a combined kidney and bone marrow transplant.

The CDR3 DNA follows: TGTGCCAGCATGAGACAGGACAAGAATGAGCAGTTCTTC. Its protein is CASMRQDKNEQFF. The chain carries TRBV28 and TRBJ2-1; D possibly corresponds to TRBD1 (6 bases). V was trimmed by 7 bases and J by 7 bases, leaving 14 bases between them. CDR1 and CDR2 from the germline V gene are MDHEN and SYDVKM. The CDR3 spans 13 residues.